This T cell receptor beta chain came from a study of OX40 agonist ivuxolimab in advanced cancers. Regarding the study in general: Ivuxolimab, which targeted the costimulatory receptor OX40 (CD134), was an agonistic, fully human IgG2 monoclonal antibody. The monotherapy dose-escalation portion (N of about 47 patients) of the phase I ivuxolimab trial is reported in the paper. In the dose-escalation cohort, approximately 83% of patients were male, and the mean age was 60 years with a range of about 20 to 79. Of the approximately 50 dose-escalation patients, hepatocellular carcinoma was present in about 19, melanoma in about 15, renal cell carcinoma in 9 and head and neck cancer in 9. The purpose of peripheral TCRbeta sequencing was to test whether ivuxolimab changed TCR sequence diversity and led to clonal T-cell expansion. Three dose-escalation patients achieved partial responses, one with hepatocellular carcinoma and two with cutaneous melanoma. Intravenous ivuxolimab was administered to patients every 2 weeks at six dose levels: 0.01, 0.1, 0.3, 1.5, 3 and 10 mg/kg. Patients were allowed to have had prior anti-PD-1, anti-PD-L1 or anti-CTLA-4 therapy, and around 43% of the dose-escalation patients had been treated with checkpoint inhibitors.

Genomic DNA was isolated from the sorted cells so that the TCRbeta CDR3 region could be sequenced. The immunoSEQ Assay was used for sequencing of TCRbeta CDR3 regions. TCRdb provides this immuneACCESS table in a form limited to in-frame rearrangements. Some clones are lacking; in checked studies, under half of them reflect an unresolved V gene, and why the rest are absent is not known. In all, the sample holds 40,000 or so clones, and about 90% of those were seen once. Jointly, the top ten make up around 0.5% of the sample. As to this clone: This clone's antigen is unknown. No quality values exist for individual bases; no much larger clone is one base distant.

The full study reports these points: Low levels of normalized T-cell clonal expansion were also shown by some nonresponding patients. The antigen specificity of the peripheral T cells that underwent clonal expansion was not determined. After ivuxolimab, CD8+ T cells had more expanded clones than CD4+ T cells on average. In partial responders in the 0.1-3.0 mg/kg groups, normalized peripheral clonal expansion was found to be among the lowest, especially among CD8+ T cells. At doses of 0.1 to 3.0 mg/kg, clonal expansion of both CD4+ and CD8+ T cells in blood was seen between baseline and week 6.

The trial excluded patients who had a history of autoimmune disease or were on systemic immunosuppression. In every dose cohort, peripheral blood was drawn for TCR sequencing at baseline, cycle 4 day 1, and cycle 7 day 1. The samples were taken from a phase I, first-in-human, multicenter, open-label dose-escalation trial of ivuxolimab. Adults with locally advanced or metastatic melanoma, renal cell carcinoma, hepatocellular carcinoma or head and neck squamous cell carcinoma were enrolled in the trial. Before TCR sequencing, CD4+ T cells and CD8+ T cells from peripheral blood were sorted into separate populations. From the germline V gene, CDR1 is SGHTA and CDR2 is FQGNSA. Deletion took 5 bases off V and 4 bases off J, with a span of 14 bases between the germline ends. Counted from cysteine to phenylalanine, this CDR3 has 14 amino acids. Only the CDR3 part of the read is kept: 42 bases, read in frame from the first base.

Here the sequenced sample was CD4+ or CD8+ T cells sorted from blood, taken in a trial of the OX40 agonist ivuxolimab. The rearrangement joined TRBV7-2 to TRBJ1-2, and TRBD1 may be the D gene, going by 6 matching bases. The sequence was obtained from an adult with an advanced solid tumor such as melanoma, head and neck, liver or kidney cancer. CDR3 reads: CASSLGQSSYGYTF. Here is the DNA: TGTGCCAGCAGCCTCGGACAGTCCTCCTATGGCTACACCTTC.